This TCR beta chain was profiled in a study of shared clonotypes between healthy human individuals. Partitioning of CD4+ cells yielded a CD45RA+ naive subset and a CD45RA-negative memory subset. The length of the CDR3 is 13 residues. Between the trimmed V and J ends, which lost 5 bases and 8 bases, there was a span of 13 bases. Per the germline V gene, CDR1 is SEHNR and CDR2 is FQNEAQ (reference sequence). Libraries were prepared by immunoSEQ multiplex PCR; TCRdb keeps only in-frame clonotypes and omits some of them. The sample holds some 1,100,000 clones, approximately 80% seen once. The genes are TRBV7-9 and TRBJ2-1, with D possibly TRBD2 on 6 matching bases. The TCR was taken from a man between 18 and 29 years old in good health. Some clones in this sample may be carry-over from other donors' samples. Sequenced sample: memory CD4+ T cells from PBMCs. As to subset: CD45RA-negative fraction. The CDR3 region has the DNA TGTGCCAGCAGCGACACTAGCATCGATGAGCAGTTCTTC. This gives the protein CASSDTSIDEQFF.